The source of this TCR beta chain is a study of blood T cell repertoires in COVID-19. Across the study: Nucleic acid was either cDNA or gDNA, and it came from T cells, B-cell-depleted T cells, or PBMCs.

Trimming cost V 4 bases and J 0 bases, with 8 bases left between them. This CDR3 contains 14 residues. Germline V gives CDR1 SGDLS, CDR2 YYNGEE. Repertoires were generated with immunoSEQ multiplex PCR, while TCRdb's copy carries only in-frame clones and drops some. The data show 650,000 to 800,000 clones, more than 80% seen once. The receptor was derived from a woman under 30 with acute or convalescent COVID-19. Material: peripheral blood. The chain joins TRBV9 to TRBJ1-5; no clear D. The CDR3 reads CASSTQDSNQPQHF. The CDR3 DNA is TGTGCCAGCAGCACCCAGGATAGCAATCAGCCCCAGCATTTT. Full variable domain (remainder filled in from reference TRBV9 and TRBJ1-5): DSGVTQTPKHLITATGQRVTLRCSPRSGDLSVYWYQQSLDQGLQFLIQYYNGEERAKGNILERFSAQQFPDLHSELNLSSLELGDSALYFCASSTQDSNQPQHFGDGTRLSIL.